This T cell receptor (beta chain) was recovered during a study of early T cells in non-severe SARS-CoV-2 infection. Study-wide results and limits: Anti-spike CD8 responses were favored by VDJdb matching, which missed private and CD4 specificities.

TCRdb ran MiXCR on the 5' RACE reads and lists one entry per CDR3 protein. The table includes 20,000 to 30,000 distinct CDR3 sequences, approximately 3.9% detected once. This clonotype was seen repeatedly, ten times or more. Antigen: not known. V was pared by 7 bases and J by 4 bases, with 14 bases of the junction left unmatched. Germline loops: CDR1 MNHEY, CDR2 SVGEGT. This CDR3 spans 16 amino acids. The receptor comes from an adult who was a healthcare worker with PCR-confirmed SARS-CoV-2 infection or an uninfected control (not recorded which). The gene calls are TRBV6-2 or TRBV6-3 and TRBJ1-1; 8 bases are a match to TRBD1. The sequencing input was whole blood. CDR3 DNA sequence: TGTGCCAGCAAGGCCAATTTAGGACAGGGTTCCACTGAAGCTTTCTTT. Translation: CASKANLGQGSTEAFF.